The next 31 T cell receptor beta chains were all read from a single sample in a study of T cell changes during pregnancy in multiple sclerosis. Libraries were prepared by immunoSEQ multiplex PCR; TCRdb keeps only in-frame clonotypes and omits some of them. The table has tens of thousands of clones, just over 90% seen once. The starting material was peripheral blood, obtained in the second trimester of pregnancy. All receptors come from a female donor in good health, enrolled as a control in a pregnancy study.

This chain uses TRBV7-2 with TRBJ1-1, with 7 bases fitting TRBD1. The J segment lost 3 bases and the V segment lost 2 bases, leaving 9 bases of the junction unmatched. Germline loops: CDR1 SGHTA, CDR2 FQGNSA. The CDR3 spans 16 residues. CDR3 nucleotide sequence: TGTGCCAGCAGCTTAAGGCCCGGGACAGAGGACACTGAAGCTTTCTTT. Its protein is CASSLRPGTEDTEAFF.

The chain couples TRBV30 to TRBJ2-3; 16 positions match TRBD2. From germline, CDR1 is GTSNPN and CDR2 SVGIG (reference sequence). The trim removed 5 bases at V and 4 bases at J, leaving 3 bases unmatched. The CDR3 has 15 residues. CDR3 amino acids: CAWSGTSGGADTQYF. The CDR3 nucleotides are TGTGCCTGGTCTGGGACTAGCGGGGGGGCAGATACGCAGTATTTT. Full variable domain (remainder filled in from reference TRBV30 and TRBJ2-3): SQTIHQWPATLVQPVGSPLSLECTVEGTSNPNLYWYRQAAGRGLQLLFYSVGIGQISSEVPQNLSASRPQDRQFILSSKKLLLSDSGFYLCAWSGTSGGADTQYFGPGTRLTVL.

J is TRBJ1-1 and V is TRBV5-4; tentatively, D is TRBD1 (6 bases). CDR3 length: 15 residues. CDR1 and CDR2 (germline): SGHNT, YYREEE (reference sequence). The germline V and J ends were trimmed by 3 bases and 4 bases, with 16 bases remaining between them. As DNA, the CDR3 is TGTGCCAGCAGCTCCTCCAGGGGCGCGGGCACTGAAGCTTTCTTT. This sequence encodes CASSSSRGAGTEAFF.

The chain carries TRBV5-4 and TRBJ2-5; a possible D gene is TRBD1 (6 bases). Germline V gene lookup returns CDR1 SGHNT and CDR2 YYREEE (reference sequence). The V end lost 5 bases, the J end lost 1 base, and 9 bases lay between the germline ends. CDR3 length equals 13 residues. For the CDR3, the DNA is TGTGCCAGCAGGGGGACACCCCAAGAGACCCAGTACTTC. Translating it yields CASRGTPQETQYF. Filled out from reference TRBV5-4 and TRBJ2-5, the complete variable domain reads ETGVTQSPTHLIKTRGQQVTLRCSSQSGHNTVSWYQQALGQGPQFIFQYYREEENGRGNFPPRFSGLQFPNYSSELNVNALELDDSALYLCASRGTPQETQYFGPGTRLLVL.

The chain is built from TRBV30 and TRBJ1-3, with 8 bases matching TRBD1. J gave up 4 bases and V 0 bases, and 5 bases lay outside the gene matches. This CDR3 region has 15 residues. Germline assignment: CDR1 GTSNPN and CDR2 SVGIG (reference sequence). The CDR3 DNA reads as TGTGCCTGGAGTGTGACCCCAGGGGGCGGAAACACCATATATTTT. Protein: CAWSVTPGGGNTIYF.

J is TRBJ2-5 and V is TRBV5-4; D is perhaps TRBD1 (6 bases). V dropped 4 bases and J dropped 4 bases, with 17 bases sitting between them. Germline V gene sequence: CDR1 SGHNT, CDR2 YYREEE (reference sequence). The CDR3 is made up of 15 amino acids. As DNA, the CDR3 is TGTGCCAGCAGCGCCAAGGACAGTTTAGGAGAGACCCAGTACTTC. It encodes CASSAKDSLGETQYF.

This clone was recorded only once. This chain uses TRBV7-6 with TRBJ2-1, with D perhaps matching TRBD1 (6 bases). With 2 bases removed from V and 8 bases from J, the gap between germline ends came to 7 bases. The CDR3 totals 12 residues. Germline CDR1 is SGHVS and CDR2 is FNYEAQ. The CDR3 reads CASSLWGHEQFF. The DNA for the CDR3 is TGTGCCAGCAGCTTATGGGGGCATGAGCAGTTCTTC.

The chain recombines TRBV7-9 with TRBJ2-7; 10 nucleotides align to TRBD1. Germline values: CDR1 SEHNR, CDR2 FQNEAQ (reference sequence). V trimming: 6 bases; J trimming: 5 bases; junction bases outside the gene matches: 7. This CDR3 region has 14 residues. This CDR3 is CASRVGQGGDEQYF. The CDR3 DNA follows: TGTGCCAGCAGGGTCGGACAGGGGGGCGACGAGCAGTACTTC.

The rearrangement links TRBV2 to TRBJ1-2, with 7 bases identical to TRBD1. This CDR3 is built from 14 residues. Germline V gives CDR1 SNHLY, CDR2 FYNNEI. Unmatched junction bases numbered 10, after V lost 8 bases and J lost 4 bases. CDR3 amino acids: CASPKTGQGYGYTF. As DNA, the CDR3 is TGTGCCAGCCCCAAGACAGGGCAGGGCTATGGCTACACCTTC.

The CDR3 DNA is TGTGCCAGCAGCCTAACAGGGCGGACTGAAGCTTTCTTT. Translating it yields CASSLTGRTEAFF. The chain has TRBV14 and TRBJ1-1; tentative D call: TRBD1 (6 bases). Germline V CDR1 and CDR2: SGHDN, FVKESK. V lost 4 bases, J lost 5 bases, and 11 bases lay in between. The CDR3 has 13 amino acids.

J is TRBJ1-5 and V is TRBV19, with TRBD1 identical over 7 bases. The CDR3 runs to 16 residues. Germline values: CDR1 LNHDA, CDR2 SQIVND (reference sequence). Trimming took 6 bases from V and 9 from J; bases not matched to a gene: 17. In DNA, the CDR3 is TGTGCCAGTAGACCGGGACAGCGGAGGTTCGTAGGGCCCCAGCATTTT. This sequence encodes CASRPGQRRFVGPQHF. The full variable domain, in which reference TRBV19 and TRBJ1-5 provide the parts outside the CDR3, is DGGITQSPKYLFRKEGQNVTLSCEQNLNHDAMYWYRQDPGQGLRLIYYSQIVNDFQKGDIAEGYSVSREKKESFPLTVTSAQKNPTAFYLCASRPGQRRFVGPQHFGDGTRLSIL.

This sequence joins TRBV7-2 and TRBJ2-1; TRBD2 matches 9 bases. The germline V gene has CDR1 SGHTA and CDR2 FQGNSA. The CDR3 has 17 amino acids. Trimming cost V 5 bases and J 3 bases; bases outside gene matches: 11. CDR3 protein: CASSPPGLAGSYNEQFF. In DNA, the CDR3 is TGTGCCAGCAGCCCCCCGGGCCTAGCGGGGAGCTACAATGAGCAGTTCTTC.

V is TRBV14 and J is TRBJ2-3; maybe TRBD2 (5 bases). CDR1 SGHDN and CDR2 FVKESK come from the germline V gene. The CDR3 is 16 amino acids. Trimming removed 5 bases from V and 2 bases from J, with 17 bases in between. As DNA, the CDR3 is TGTGCCAGCAGCTCCAAGATTAAGCGGTTCACAGATACGCAGTATTTT. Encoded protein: CASSSKIKRFTDTQYF. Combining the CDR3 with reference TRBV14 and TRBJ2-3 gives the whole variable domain EAGVTQFPSHSVIEKGQTVTLRCDPISGHDNLYWYRRVMGKEIKFLLHFVKESKQDESGMPNNRFLAERTGGTYSTLKVQPAELEDSGVYFCASSSKIKRFTDTQYFGPGTRLTVL.

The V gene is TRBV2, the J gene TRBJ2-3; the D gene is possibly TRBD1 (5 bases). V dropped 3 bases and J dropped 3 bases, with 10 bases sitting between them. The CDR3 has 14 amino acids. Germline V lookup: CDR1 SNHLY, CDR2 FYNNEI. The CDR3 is CASSDRARTDTQYF. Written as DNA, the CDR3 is TGTGCCAGCAGTGACAGGGCAAGGACAGATACGCAGTATTTT.

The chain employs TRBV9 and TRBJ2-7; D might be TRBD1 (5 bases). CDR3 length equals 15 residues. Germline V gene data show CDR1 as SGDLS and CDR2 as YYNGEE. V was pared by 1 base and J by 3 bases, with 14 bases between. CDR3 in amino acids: CASSVNPRADYEQYF. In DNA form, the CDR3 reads TGTGCCAGCAGCGTAAACCCCAGGGCCGACTACGAGCAGTACTTC.

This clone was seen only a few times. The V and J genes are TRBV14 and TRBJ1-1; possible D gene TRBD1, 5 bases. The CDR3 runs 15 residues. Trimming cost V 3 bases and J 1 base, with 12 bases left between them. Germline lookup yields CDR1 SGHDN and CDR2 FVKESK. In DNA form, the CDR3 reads TGTGCCAGCAGCCAGCTCAGGGTGGGGAACACTGAAGCTTTCTTT. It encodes CASSQLRVGNTEAFF.

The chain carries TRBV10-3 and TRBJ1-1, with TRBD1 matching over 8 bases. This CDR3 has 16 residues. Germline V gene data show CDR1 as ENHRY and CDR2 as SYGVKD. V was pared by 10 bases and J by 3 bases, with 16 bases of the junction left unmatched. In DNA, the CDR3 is TGTGCCACTAAGGAACCCGGAACAGGGGGTGACACTGAAGCTTTCTTT. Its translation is CATKEPGTGGDTEAFF.

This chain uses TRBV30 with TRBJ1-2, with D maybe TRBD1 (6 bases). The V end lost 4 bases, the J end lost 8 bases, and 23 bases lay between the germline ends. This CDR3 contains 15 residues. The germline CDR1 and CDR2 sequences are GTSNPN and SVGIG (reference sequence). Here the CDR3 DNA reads TGTGCCTGGACCATAAATTTTGGGGGCCAGGAGGGCTACACCTTC. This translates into CAWTINFGGQEGYTF.

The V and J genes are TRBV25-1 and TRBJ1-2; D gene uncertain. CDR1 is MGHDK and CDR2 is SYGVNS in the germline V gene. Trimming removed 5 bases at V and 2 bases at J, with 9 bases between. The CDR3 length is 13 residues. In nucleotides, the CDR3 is TGTGCCAGCAGTCTTGGCGGGAACTATGGCTACACCTTC. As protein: CASSLGGNYGYTF.

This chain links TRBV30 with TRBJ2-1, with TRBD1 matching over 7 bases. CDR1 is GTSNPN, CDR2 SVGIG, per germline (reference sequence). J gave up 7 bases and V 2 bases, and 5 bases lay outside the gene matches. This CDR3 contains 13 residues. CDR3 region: CAWSHPRGNEQFF. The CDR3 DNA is TGTGCCTGGAGTCACCCCAGGGGGAATGAGCAGTTCTTC. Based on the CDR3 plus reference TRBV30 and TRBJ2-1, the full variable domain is SQTIHQWPATLVQPVGSPLSLECTVEGTSNPNLYWYRQAAGRGLQLLFYSVGIGQISSEVPQNLSASRPQDRQFILSSKKLLLSDSGFYLCAWSHPRGNEQFFGPGTRLTVL.

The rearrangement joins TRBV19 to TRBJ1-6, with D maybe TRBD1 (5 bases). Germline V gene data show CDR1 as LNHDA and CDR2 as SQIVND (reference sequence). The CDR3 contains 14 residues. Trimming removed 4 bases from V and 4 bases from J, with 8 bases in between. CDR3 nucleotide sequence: TGTGCCAGTAGTAGAGACAGTTATAATTCACCCCTCCACTTT. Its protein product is CASSRDSYNSPLHF.

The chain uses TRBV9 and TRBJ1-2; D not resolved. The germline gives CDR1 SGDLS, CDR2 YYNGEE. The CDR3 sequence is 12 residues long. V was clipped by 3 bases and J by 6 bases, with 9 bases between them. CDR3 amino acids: CASSEPRNGYTF. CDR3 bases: TGTGCCAGCAGCGAGCCGCGTAATGGCTACACCTTC.

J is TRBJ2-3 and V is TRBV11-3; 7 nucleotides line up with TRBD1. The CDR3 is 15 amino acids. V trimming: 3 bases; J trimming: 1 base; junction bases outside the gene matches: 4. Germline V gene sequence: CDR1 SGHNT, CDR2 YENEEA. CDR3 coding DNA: TGTGCCAGCAGCTTCGGGGACAGCCGCACAGATACGCAGTATTTT. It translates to CASSFGDSRTDTQYF.

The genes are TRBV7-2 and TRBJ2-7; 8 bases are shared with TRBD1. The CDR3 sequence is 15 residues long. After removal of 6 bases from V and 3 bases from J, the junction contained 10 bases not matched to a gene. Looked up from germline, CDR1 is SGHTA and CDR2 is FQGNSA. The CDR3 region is CASSLQGALIYEQYF. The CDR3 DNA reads TGTGCCAGCAGTCTTCAGGGGGCGCTCATCTACGAGCAGTACTTC.

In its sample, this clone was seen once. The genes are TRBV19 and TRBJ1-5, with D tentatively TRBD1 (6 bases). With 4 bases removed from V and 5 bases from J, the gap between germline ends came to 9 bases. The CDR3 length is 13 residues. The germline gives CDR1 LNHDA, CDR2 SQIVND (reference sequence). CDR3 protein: CASSKDRDQPQHF. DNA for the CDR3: TGTGCCAGTAGTAAGGACAGAGATCAGCCCCAGCATTTT.

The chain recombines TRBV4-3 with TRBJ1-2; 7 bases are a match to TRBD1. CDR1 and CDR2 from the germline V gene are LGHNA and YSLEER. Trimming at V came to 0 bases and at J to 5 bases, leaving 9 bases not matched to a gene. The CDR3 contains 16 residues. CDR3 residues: CASSQEAGQRTYGYTF. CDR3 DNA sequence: TGCGCCAGCAGCCAAGAGGCGGGACAGAGAACTTATGGCTACACCTTC.

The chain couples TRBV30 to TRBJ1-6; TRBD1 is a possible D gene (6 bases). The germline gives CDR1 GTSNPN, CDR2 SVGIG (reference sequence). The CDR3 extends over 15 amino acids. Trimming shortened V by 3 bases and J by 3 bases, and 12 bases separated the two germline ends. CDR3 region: CAWSKQGNYNSPLHF. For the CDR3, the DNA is TGTGCCTGGAGCAAGCAGGGGAACTATAATTCACCCCTCCACTTT.

CDR3 sequence reads: CASSADRSSYEQYF. For the CDR3, the DNA is TGTGCCAGCAGCGCGGACAGGAGCTCCTACGAGCAGTACTTC. V gene TRBV5-4 combines with J gene TRBJ2-7; 7 bases are shared with TRBD1. The CDR3 is made up of 14 amino acids. With 4 bases clipped from V and 0 bases from J, the junction kept 4 bases outside the gene matches. Germline V gives CDR1 SGHNT, CDR2 YYREEE (reference sequence).

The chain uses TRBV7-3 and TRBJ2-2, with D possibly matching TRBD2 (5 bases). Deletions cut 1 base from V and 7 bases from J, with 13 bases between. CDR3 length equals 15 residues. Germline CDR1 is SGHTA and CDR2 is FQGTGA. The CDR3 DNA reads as TGTGCCAGCAGCTTAAAGGGCAGAGGGAACGGGGAGCTGTTTTTT. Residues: CASSLKGRGNGELFF.

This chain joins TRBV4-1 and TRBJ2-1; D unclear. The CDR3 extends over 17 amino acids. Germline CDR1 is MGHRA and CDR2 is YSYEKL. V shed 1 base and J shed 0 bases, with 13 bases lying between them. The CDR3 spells CASSQGIDKSSYNEQFF. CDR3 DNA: TGCGCCAGCAGCCAAGGGATAGACAAGAGCTCCTACAATGAGCAGTTCTTC.

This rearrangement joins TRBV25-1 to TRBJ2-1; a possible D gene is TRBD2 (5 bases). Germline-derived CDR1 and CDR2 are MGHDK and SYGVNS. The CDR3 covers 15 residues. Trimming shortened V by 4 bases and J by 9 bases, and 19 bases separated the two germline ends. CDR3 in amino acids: CASSGPPNEGPEQFF. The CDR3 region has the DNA TGTGCCAGCAGTGGACCACCCAACGAGGGCCCTGAGCAGTTCTTC.